One and the same sample provided the 13 T cell receptor beta chains below, sequenced in a study of Graves' ophthalmopathy and Graves' hyperthyroidism. The study amplified TCR beta CDR3 regions using RNA transcripts. Amplification began with first-round RT-PCR using HTBI primers, then second-round multiplex PCR was performed. TCRdb recomputed calls from the multiplex PCR reads with MiXCR, one row per CDR3 protein. The sample includes approximately 460,000 distinct CDR3 sequences, about an eighth of them seen just once. What was sequenced was blood. All receptors derive from a woman in her thirties with Graves' ophthalmopathy.

The chain couples TRBV9 to TRBJ1-2; 11 bases are a match to TRBD1. CDR3 length equals 15 residues. The V gene end was trimmed by 4 bases and the J gene end by 4 bases; junction bases not matched to a gene: 6. Germline-derived CDR1 and CDR2 are SGDLS and YYNGEE. Here the CDR3 reads CASSLGQGEAYGYTF. CDR3 nucleotide sequence: TGTGCCAGCAGCCTGGGACAGGGGGAAGCCTATGGCTACACCTTC.

This clonotype was picked up a small number of times. The chain combines TRBV3-1 with TRBJ2-7; weak D call: TRBD2 (7 bases). V was shortened by 1 base and J by 6 bases, with 19 bases between the two germline ends. Looked up from germline, CDR1 is LGHDT and CDR2 is YNNKEL (reference sequence). The CDR3 runs 16 residues. Here the CDR3 reads CASSQGRRGPLREQYF. Here the CDR3 DNA reads TGTGCCAGCAGCCAAGGGAGGCGGGGGCCCTTGCGCGAGCAGTACTTC.

This clonotype was recorded many times. The chain combines TRBV24-1 with TRBJ1-1, with D possibly TRBD1 on 5 matching bases. Germline CDR1 and CDR2: KGHDR and SFDVKD. V was pared by 5 bases and J by 4 bases, with 10 bases between. The CDR3 length is 13 residues. CDR3 in DNA: TGTGCCACCAGTGGAGGGGAGAGCACTGAAGCTTTCTTT. Amino acids: CATSGGESTEAFF.

This clonotype was seen a few times. This chain connects TRBV18 to TRBJ2-4; 8 bases are shared with TRBD1. V was clipped by 2 bases and J by 6 bases; unmatched bases: 9. CDR3 length: 16 residues. Germline CDR1 is KGHSH and CDR2 is LQKENI. In DNA, the CDR3 is TGTGCCAGCTCACCAAGTTCAGGGGGCGCGGGAAACATTCAGTACTTC. It is translated as CASSPSSGGAGNIQYF.

The rearrangement uses TRBV5-1 and TRBJ2-2; no clear D gene. V shed 4 bases and J shed 1 base, with 17 bases lying between them. The CDR3 covers 17 residues. CDR1 SGHRS and CDR2 YFSETQ come from the germline V gene. CDR3 loop: CASSDETWRMNTGELFF. The DNA of the CDR3 is TGCGCCAGCAGCGACGAAACGTGGCGGATGAACACCGGGGAGCTGTTTTTT.

The chain recombines TRBV18 with TRBJ2-2; D is undetermined. The CDR3 totals 17 residues. Germline lookup yields CDR1 KGHSH and CDR2 LQKENI. Trimming cost V 3 bases and J 0 bases, with 14 bases left between them. The DNA of the CDR3 is TGTGCCAGCTCACCTTCTAGGACCACAGCGAACACCGGGGAGCTGTTTTTT. This translates into CASSPSRTTANTGELFF.

This clonotype was detected ten times or more. The J gene is TRBJ1-2, the V gene TRBV20-1; 7 bases agree with TRBD1. From germline, CDR1 is DFQATT and CDR2 SNEGSKA (reference sequence). V was pared by 6 bases and J by 3 bases, with 7 bases of the junction left unmatched. The length of the CDR3 is 13 residues. CDR3 nucleotide sequence: TGCAGTGCCGCACAGGGGCCCTACTATGGCTACACCTTC. Its protein is CSAAQGPYYGYTF.

Notes on this clonotype: Since the CDR3 does not end with the conserved phenylalanine or tryptophan, this likely comes from a read error. Because the CDR3's place on the DNA is in doubt, the DNA is left out and the CDR3 is given as listed by TCRdb. The genes are TRBV30 and TRBJ1-1; the tabulated D call, TRBD1, remains unverified against the DNA. With termini counted, the CDR3 has 11 amino acids. Germline CDR1 GTSNPN, CDR2 SVGIG (reference sequence). The CDR3 is CAWNGGTEACL.

This clonotype was observed at least ten times. The rearrangement uses TRBV12-3 or TRBV12-4 and TRBJ1-2, with a possible D match to TRBD1 (6 bases). The CDR3 sequence is 16 residues long. V lost 5 bases, J lost 4 bases, and 20 bases lay in between. Here the CDR3 reads CASSRFLGGERYGYTF. DNA for the CDR3: TGTGCCAGCAGTCGATTCCTCGGGGGCGAGCGCTATGGCTACACCTTC.

In its sample, this clonotype was seen many times. This chain joins TRBV6-1 and TRBJ1-2, with D possibly being TRBD1 (5 bases). The CDR3 totals 13 residues. V lost 3 bases and J 8 bases, leaving 13 bases between the germline ends. Germline values: CDR1 MNHNS, CDR2 SASEGT. The DNA for the CDR3 is TGTGCCAGCAGTGAGTCAGGGCCCGGCGGCTACACCTTC. It is translated as CASSESGPGGYTF.

This clonotype has at least ten counts. The genes are TRBV20-1 and TRBJ1-5; possible D gene TRBD1, 5 bases. CDR1 is DFQATT and CDR2 is SNEGSKA in the germline V gene (reference sequence). V dropped 1 base and J dropped 3 bases, with 10 bases sitting between them. CDR3 length equals 14 residues. CDR3: CSARGQGLNQPQHF. CDR3 DNA sequence: TGCAGTGCTAGAGGGCAGGGCCTCAATCAGCCCCAGCATTTT.

At least ten counts were recorded for this clonotype. The chain couples TRBV2 to TRBJ2-7; tentative D call: TRBD2 (6 bases). The CDR3 spans 12 residues. Germline assignment: CDR1 SNHLY and CDR2 FYNNEI. The V and J ends lost 8 bases and 0 bases respectively, with 8 bases between them. CDR3 protein: CASGTFSYEQYF. In DNA form, the CDR3 reads TGTGCCAGCGGGACTTTCTCCTACGAGCAGTACTTC.

This clonotype was seen only a few times. The CDR3 DNA reads TGCGCCAGCAGCACCGGGCTAGCGGGTTTGTACCAAGAGACCCAGTACTTC. Its translation is CASSTGLAGLYQETQYF. V usage is TRBV5-1 and J usage is TRBJ2-5, with 8 bases lining up with TRBD2. The CDR3 runs 17 residues. With 4 bases clipped from V and 0 bases from J, the junction kept 11 bases outside the gene matches. The germline V gene encodes CDR1 SGHRS and CDR2 YFSETQ.